Below are 32 T cell receptor beta chains sequenced from a single sample in a study of blood T cell repertoires in COVID-19. Here immunoSEQ multiplex PCR was the method, and the copy in TCRdb shows in-frame clones only, minus some. The sample lists about 210,000 clones; roughly 78% were seen once. Sequenced material: peripheral blood. The receptors here all came from a woman aged 40 to 50 with acute or convalescent COVID-19.

The rearrangement links TRBV14 to TRBJ1-2, with D unresolved. The germline V gene has CDR1 SGHDN and CDR2 FVKESK. The CDR3 loop spans 13 amino acids. The V and J ends lost 1 base and 7 bases respectively, with 10 bases between them. The CDR3 nucleotides read TGTGCCAGCAGCCAAGTAAACGGAGGTGGCTACACCTTC. It specifies CASSQVNGGGYTF.

The chain uses TRBV2 and TRBJ2-5, with 8 positions matching TRBD1. V was pared by 6 bases and J by 3 bases, with 3 bases of the junction left unmatched. Germline V CDR1 and CDR2: SNHLY, FYNNEI. CDR3 length equals 13 residues. CDR3 sequence: CASSRGREETQYF. In DNA, the CDR3 is TGTGCCAGCAGCAGGGGGCGAGAAGAGACCCAGTACTTC.

In its sample, this clone was seen a few times. The chain is built from TRBV5-1 and TRBJ1-1, with D hard to call. Trimming cost V 4 bases and J 0 bases, with 13 bases left between them. This CDR3 spans 15 amino acids. Germline CDR1 reads SGHRS; CDR2 reads YFSETQ. In nucleotides, the CDR3 is TGCGCCAGCAGCCCGGCGGTAGCCTTGAACACTGAAGCTTTCTTT. This codes for CASSPAVALNTEAFF.

V usage is TRBV5-8 and J usage is TRBJ2-6; tentative D call: TRBD2 (6 bases). Trimming removed 5 bases from V and 2 bases from J, with 11 bases in between. Per the germline V gene, CDR1 is SGHTS and CDR2 is YDEGEE. The CDR3 runs to 15 residues. CDR3 amino acids: CASRNGGTGANVLTF. The CDR3 DNA sequence: TGTGCCAGCAGGAACGGGGGAACTGGGGCCAACGTCCTGACTTTC.

This sequence joins TRBV19 and TRBJ1-1; possibly TRBD1 for D (5 bases). Germline V CDR1 and CDR2: LNHDA, SQIVND (reference sequence). Trimming removed 4 bases from V and 11 bases from J, with 14 bases in between. The CDR3 extends over 12 amino acids. CDR3 DNA: TGTGCCAGTAGTACCTCTCGGGGGTCGGCTTTCTTT. Translated: CASSTSRGSAFF.

The rearrangement joins TRBV6-4 to TRBJ1-5; D not certain. Germline CDR1 MRHNA, CDR2 SNTAGT. The V gene lost 5 bases and the J gene lost 0 bases, with 11 bases spanning the gap. The CDR3 extends over 15 amino acids. This CDR3 is CASSREGGSNQPQHF. The CDR3 DNA sequence: TGTGCCAGCAGTCGGGAAGGAGGTAGCAATCAGCCCCAGCATTTT.

The J gene is TRBJ1-2, the V gene TRBV2, with TRBD1 matching 10 bases. The CDR3 length is 15 residues. The germline gives CDR1 SNHLY, CDR2 FYNNEI. The J segment lost 3 bases and the V segment lost 6 bases, leaving 7 bases of the junction unmatched. The CDR3 protein is CASSQGQGSYYGYTF. The CDR3 bases are TGTGCCAGCAGCCAGGGACAGGGGTCATACTATGGCTACACCTTC.

The chain links TRBV19 to TRBJ2-2; TRBD2 matches at 11 bases. From germline, CDR1 is LNHDA and CDR2 SQIVND (reference sequence). CDR3 length equals 20 residues. V lost 6 bases and J lost 0; bases outside the gene matches: 15. The CDR3 DNA follows: TGTGCCAGTAGCAATGATGGACTAGCGGGTTCGTACGCGAACACCGGGGAGCTGTTTTTT. Translating it yields CASSNDGLAGSYANTGELFF. The full variable domain, rest sourced from reference TRBV19 and TRBJ2-2, is DGGITQSPKYLFRKEGQNVTLSCEQNLNHDAMYWYRQDPGQGLRLIYYSQIVNDFQKGDIAEGYSVSREKKESFPLTVTSAQKNPTAFYLCASSNDGLAGSYANTGELFFGEGSRLTVL.

V is TRBV11-3 and J is TRBJ2-7; D gene ambiguous. The CDR3 is made up of 15 amino acids. With 6 bases removed from V and 4 bases from J, the gap between germline ends came to 19 bases. Germline V gene lookup returns CDR1 SGHNT and CDR2 YENEEA. This CDR3 reads CASRFIIFPEYEQYF. The DNA for the CDR3 is TGTGCCAGCAGGTTTATCATCTTTCCTGAGTACGAGCAGTACTTC. The entire variable domain, with the rest obtained from reference TRBV11-3 and TRBJ2-7, is as follows: EAGVVQSPRYKIIEKKQPVAFWCNPISGHNTLYWYLQNLGQGPELLIRYENEEAVDDSQLPKDRFSAERLKGVDSTLKIQPAELGDSAVYLCASRFIIFPEYEQYFGPGTRLTVT.

The V call is TRBV6-5, the J call TRBJ2-7; 10 positions agree with TRBD1. The germline V gene encodes CDR1 MNHEY and CDR2 SVGAGI. J gave up 5 bases and V 5 bases, and 9 bases lay outside the gene matches. CDR3 length equals 15 residues. CDR3 nucleotide sequence: TGTGCCAGCAGTCTACCGGGACAGGGGTCTAACGAGCAGTACTTC. Its translation: CASSLPGQGSNEQYF.

The CDR3 spells CASSLDGDSGDTQYF. The CDR3 DNA follows: TGTGCCAGCAGCTTAGATGGGGATAGCGGGGATACGCAGTATTTT. The gene calls are TRBV11-2 and TRBJ2-3; TRBD2 aligns across 7 bases. J gave up 6 bases and V 0 bases, and 6 bases lay outside the gene matches. The germline V gene encodes CDR1 SGHAT and CDR2 FQNNGV. CDR3 size: 15 residues.

The chain is built from TRBV7-3 and TRBJ1-2; the D is unclear. CDR3 length: 13 residues. Germline values: CDR1 SGHTA, CDR2 FQGTGA. The V and J ends lost 1 base and 6 bases respectively, with 9 bases between them. The CDR3 here is CASSLIDMDGYTF. The CDR3, as DNA: TGTGCCAGCAGCTTAATAGACATGGATGGCTACACCTTC.

V is TRBV10-3 and J is TRBJ1-3; 9 nucleotides align to TRBD1. The junction had 6 bases not matched to a gene; V was cut back by 6 bases and J by 3 bases. Germline CDR1 reads ENHRY; CDR2 reads SYGVKD. The CDR3 runs 15 residues. The CDR3 DNA reads as TGTGCCATCAGGGGGACAGGGTCAATTGGAAACACCATATATTTT. Protein product: CAIRGTGSIGNTIYF.

This clone was observed once. V and J are TRBV9 and TRBJ2-1, with 12 bases identical to TRBD2. The CDR3 runs to 19 residues. Trimming took 0 bases from V and 0 from J; bases not matched to a gene: 7. CDR1 SGDLS and CDR2 YYNGEE come from the germline V gene. CDR3 DNA sequence: TGTGCCAGCAGCGTAGTTCCTAGCGGGGGGGTAAGCTCCTACAATGAGCAGTTCTTC. It is translated as CASSVVPSGGVSSYNEQFF.

The chain employs TRBV5-1 and TRBJ1-5, with TRBD1 matching 9 bases. The CDR3 length is 18 residues. Germline loops: CDR1 SGHRS, CDR2 YFSETQ. Trimming at V came to 1 base and at J to 5 bases, leaving 13 bases not matched to a gene. The CDR3 is CASSLYPPGQGWYQPQHF. The CDR3 DNA reads TGCGCCAGCAGCTTGTATCCCCCCGGACAGGGGTGGTATCAGCCCCAGCATTTT.

The CDR3 DNA sequence: TGTGCCAGTAGTATAATAGGGGAATCACCCCTCCACTTT. Amino acid sequence: CASSIIGESPLHF. The rearrangement uses TRBV19 and TRBJ1-6, with TRBD1 as a possible D gene (5 bases). There are 13 residues in the CDR3. The germline V gene has CDR1 LNHDA and CDR2 SQIVND (reference sequence). With 2 bases removed from V and 10 bases from J, the gap between germline ends came to 9 bases.

The chain carries TRBV6-2 or TRBV6-3 and TRBJ1-1; 7 bases align to TRBD1. Germline V gene lookup returns CDR1 MNHEY and CDR2 SVGEGT. Trimming at V came to 7 bases and at J to 1 base, leaving 9 bases not matched to a gene. The CDR3 extends over 15 amino acids. CDR3 protein: CASTYSTGANTEAFF. CDR3 sequence (DNA): TGTGCCAGCACCTACTCAACAGGGGCGAACACTGAAGCTTTCTTT.

This chain links TRBV15 with TRBJ1-1; 8 bases line up with TRBD1. Germline CDR1 reads LNHNV; CDR2 reads YYDKDF (reference sequence). V dropped 3 bases and J dropped 4; count of bases not matched to a gene: 4. The CDR3 totals 14 residues. The CDR3 spells CATSSDRGGTEAFF. The DNA of the CDR3 is TGTGCCACCAGCAGCGACAGGGGTGGCACTGAAGCTTTCTTT.

This chain connects TRBV5-6 to TRBJ1-6, with a possible D match to TRBD1 (5 bases). Per germline, CDR1 SGHDT and CDR2 YYEEEE. The CDR3 spans 14 residues. The germline V and J ends were trimmed by 0 bases and 6 bases, with 7 bases remaining between them. CDR3 sequence reads: CASSLGQINSPLHF. The CDR3 nucleotides are TGTGCCAGCAGCTTGGGACAGATTAATTCACCCCTCCACTTT.

The rearrangement joins TRBV6-2 or TRBV6-3 to TRBJ1-1, with 7 bases aligning to TRBD1. With V trimmed by 0 bases and J by 1 base, 5 bases remained unmatched. Looked up from germline, CDR1 is MNHEY and CDR2 is SVGEGT. The CDR3 consists of 16 residues. CDR3 coding DNA: TGTGCCAGCAGTTACTCTCCCGGGACAGCGAACACTGAAGCTTTCTTT. It yields the protein CASSYSPGTANTEAFF.

This chain joins TRBV25-1 and TRBJ2-5, with TRBD2 matching 9 bases. V trimming: 2 bases; J trimming: 9 bases; junction bases outside the gene matches: 13. CDR3 length: 16 amino acids. Germline V gene lookup returns CDR1 MGHDK and CDR2 SYGVNS. CDR3 protein: CASSEPGAGGPGSQYF. CDR3 nucleotides: TGTGCCAGCAGTGAACCTGGGGCGGGAGGGCCTGGGTCCCAGTACTTC.

The V gene is TRBV3-1 (or the pseudogene TRBV3-2), the J gene TRBJ2-7; 11 positions agree with TRBD1. From germline, CDR1 is LGHDT and CDR2 YNNKEL (reference sequence). J gave up 4 bases and V 4 bases, and 3 bases lay outside the gene matches. The CDR3 has 14 residues. CDR3 sequence: CASSRTGGEYEQYF. The DNA of the CDR3 is TGTGCCAGCAGCCGGACAGGGGGCGAATACGAGCAGTACTTC.

This clone showed up just once. The chain links TRBV2 to TRBJ1-2; D is unclear. Trimming stripped 7 bases from V and 7 bases from J, with 19 bases between. CDR3 size: 14 residues. Germline V gene lookup returns CDR1 SNHLY and CDR2 FYNNEI. CDR3: CASIPARGMVGYTF. Written as DNA, the CDR3 is TGTGCCAGCATCCCGGCGCGGGGTATGGTTGGCTACACCTTC. The variable domain in full, completed from reference TRBV2 and TRBJ1-2, reads EPEVTQTPSHQVTQMGQEVILRCVPISNHLYFYWYRQILGQKVEFLVSFYNNEISEKSEIFDDQFSVERPDGSNFTLKIRSTKLEDSAMYFCASIPARGMVGYTFGSGTRLTVV.

This clone has more than one count but fewer than ten. This rearrangement joins TRBV13 to TRBJ2-7; 10 positions match TRBD1. The CDR3 is 16 amino acids. CDR1 is PRHDT and CDR2 is FYEKMQ in the germline V gene (reference sequence). V lost 3 bases and J lost 1; bases outside the gene matches: 6. The DNA for the CDR3 is TGTGCCAGCAGCTTCCTCCGACAGGGGGCTTCCTACGAGCAGTACTTC. Protein: CASSFLRQGASYEQYF.

V usage is TRBV10-3 and J usage is TRBJ2-7, with D tentatively TRBD2 (6 bases). The CDR3 sequence is 15 residues long. The V and J ends lost 6 bases and 7 bases respectively, with 22 bases between them. The germline V gene has CDR1 ENHRY and CDR2 SYGVKD. In DNA, the CDR3 is TGTGCCATCAGCCCCGTTCAGCCGGGGGATGGGGAGCAGTACTTC. It translates to CAISPVQPGDGEQYF.

The chain combines TRBV5-8 with TRBJ2-1; no clear D gene. Germline CDR1 reads SGHTS; CDR2 reads YDEGEE. The CDR3 runs to 15 residues. Trimming removed 1 base at V and 0 bases at J, with 8 bases between. CDR3 residues: CASSLRASSYNEQFF. The CDR3 bases are TGTGCCAGCAGCTTGAGAGCGAGCTCCTACAATGAGCAGTTCTTC. The whole variable domain, remainder taken from reference TRBV5-8 and TRBJ2-1, is EAGVTQSPTHLIKTRGQQATLRCSPISGHTSVYWYQQALGLGLQFLLWYDEGEERNRGNFPPRFSGRQFPNYSSELNVNALELEDSALYLCASSLRASSYNEQFFGPGTRLTVL.

The V call is TRBV7-9, the J call TRBJ1-2; 7 nucleotides agree with TRBD1. CDR1 and CDR2 from the germline V gene are SEHNR and FQNEAQ (reference sequence). V shed 6 bases and J 6 bases; nucleotides not matched to a gene: 13. The CDR3 consists of 15 residues. This CDR3 reads CASRPTEGGANGYTF. The CDR3 DNA sequence: TGTGCCAGCAGGCCCACCGAAGGGGGCGCAAATGGCTACACCTTC. Complete variable domain (other parts from reference TRBV7-9 and TRBJ1-2): DTGVSQNPRHKITKRGQNVTFRCDPISEHNRLYWYRQTLGQGPEFLTYFQNEAQLEKSRLLSDRFSAERPKGSFSTLEIQRTEQGDSAMYLCASRPTEGGANGYTFGSGTRLTVV.

V and J are TRBV5-1 and TRBJ1-2; 10 positions agree with TRBD1. The CDR3 is made up of 15 amino acids. The germline V gene encodes CDR1 SGHRS and CDR2 YFSETQ. V was pared by 0 bases and J by 4 bases, with 3 bases of the junction left unmatched. This chain's CDR3 is CASSLGTGGVYGYTF. The CDR3 DNA sequence: TGCGCCAGCAGCTTGGGGACAGGGGGAGTCTATGGCTACACCTTC.

Written as DNA, the CDR3 is TGTGCCAGCAGAGCGCGACAGGGGTCGGATAACGAGCAGTACTTC. It yields the protein CASRARQGSDNEQYF. The chain links TRBV6-4 to TRBJ2-7, with 8 bases fitting TRBD1. The V gene end was trimmed by 6 bases and the J gene end by 5 bases; junction bases not matched to a gene: 12. This CDR3 has 15 residues. Germline assignment: CDR1 MRHNA and CDR2 SNTAGT.

V usage is TRBV5-4 and J usage is TRBJ2-1, with 13 positions matching TRBD2. Germline V gene data show CDR1 as SGHNT and CDR2 as YYREEE (reference sequence). CDR3 length: 17 residues. V gave up 4 bases and J gave up 6 bases; unmatched junction bases: 10. CDR3 region: CASSTGLAGEGVNEQFF. Written as DNA, the CDR3 is TGTGCCAGCAGCACTGGACTAGCGGGAGAGGGGGTCAATGAGCAGTTCTTC.

The V call is TRBV7-2, the J call TRBJ2-3; 12 positions agree with TRBD2. Germline lookup yields CDR1 SGHTA and CDR2 FQGNSA. The CDR3 spans 12 residues. With V trimmed by 7 bases and J by 14 bases, 7 bases remained unmatched. Written as DNA, the CDR3 is TGTGCCAGCACCCGACTAGCGGGAGCAATGTATTTT. This gives the protein CASTRLAGAMYF.

V and J are TRBV21-1 and TRBJ1-5. TRBV21-1 is designated a pseudogene. The CDR3 spans 14 residues. CDR3 DNA: TGTGCCAGGAGTTGGGAGGGGCCGAATCAGCCCCAGCATTTT. Its protein product is CARSWEGPNQPQHF.